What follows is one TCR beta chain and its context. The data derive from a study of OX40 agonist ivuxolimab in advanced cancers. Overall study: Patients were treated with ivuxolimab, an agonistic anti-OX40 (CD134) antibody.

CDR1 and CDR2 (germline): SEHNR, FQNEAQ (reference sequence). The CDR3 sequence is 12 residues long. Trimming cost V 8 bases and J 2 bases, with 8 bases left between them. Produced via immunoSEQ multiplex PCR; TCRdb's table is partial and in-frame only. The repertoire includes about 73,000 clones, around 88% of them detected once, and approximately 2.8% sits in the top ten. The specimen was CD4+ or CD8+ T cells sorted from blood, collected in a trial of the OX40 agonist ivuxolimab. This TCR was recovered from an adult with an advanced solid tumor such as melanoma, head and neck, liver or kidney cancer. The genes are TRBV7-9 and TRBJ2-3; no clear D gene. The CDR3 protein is CASWALTDTQYF. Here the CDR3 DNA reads TGTGCCAGCTGGGCCCTCACAGATACGCAGTATTTT.